This T cell receptor (beta chain) was captured by sequencing in a study of sequential checkpoint blockade in melanoma. Study details: Randomization was 1:1 between first-line nivolumab→ipilimumab and ipilimumab→nivolumab. Some 22 patients had tumor biopsies before treatment and at week 13. TCRβ was sequenced from DNA of about a hundred pretreatment tumors. Each arm's sequence ended with maintenance nivolumab.

Here immunoSEQ multiplex PCR was the method, and the copy in TCRdb shows in-frame clones only, minus some. In the table there are 7,000 to 9,500 clones, 23% of which are singletons. Losses at the gene ends were 8 bases for V and 4 bases for J; bases not matched to a gene: 6. The CDR3 is 13 amino acids. The germline V gene has CDR1 LNHDA and CDR2 SQIVND (reference sequence). Treatment of the sample: randomized to nivolumab then ipilimumab (arm A) or the reverse (arm B). This sequence joins TRBV19 and TRBJ2-3; TRBD1 agrees at 7 bases. Sequencing was performed on tumor tissue (inferred from file names), taken from a patient given nivolumab and ipilimumab in sequence. This TCR was recovered from a human donor with melanoma. This CDR3 is CASATGLADTQYF. The CDR3, as DNA: TGTGCCAGTGCGACAGGGCTTGCAGATACGCAGTATTTT.